A single sample is the source of the 19 T cell receptor beta chains below, sequenced in a study of blood T cells in healthy people across ages (dated by TCRdb to between 2015 and 2016). The library was made by 5' RACE. Sequencing was carried out with an Illumina HiSeq 2500. The second PCR ran for roughly 7 to 12 cycles and used a J-beta primer mix along with a sample-barcoded 5' primer. The raw public data were reprocessed by TCRdb itself: fastp quality trimming at Q25, MiXCR clonotype calling, in-frame beta chains only. Every distinct CDR3 protein forms one entry, paired with its most common genes and DNA. This sample is represented by roughly 570,000 distinct CDR3 sequences; 27% of them were singletons. The ten top clones hold approximately 17% of the sample. The specimen sequenced was blood. All receptors come from a woman aged 70-85 years in good health.

This clonotype was counted a few times. The V and J genes are TRBV20-1 and TRBJ2-3; D is possibly TRBD1 or TRBD2 (6 bases each). The germline CDR1 and CDR2 sequences are DFQATT and SNEGSKA (reference sequence). The CDR3 is 13 residues long. V lost 3 bases and J lost 2, with 9 bases in between. Here the CDR3 DNA reads TGCAGTGCTAGCGGGGGCTTCACAGATACGCAGTATTTT. Translation: CSASGGFTDTQYF.

This chain links TRBV20-1 with TRBJ2-1, with 13 bases lining up with TRBD2. The germline V gene has CDR1 DFQATT and CDR2 SNEGSKA (reference sequence). After removal of 1 base from V and 4 bases from J, the junction contained 7 bases not matched to a gene. The CDR3 is 17 amino acids. CDR3 protein: CSARGGLAGATYNEQFF. CDR3 nucleotides: TGCAGTGCTAGAGGCGGACTAGCGGGGGCCACTTACAATGAGCAGTTCTTC.

The chain is built from TRBV6-5 and TRBJ2-5; 9 nucleotides match TRBD1. The tail of the sequence fits TRBJ2-7 better, so the J call may be wrong. This CDR3 has 15 residues. Germline loops: CDR1 MNHEY, CDR2 SVGAGI. DNA of the CDR3: TGTGCCAGCAGTCCTTACAGGGGGCATTCCTACGAGCAGTACTTC. Translated: CASSPYRGHSYEQYF.

This clonotype has more than one count but fewer than ten. The rearrangement uses TRBV21-1 and TRBJ2-3; the table gives TRBD1 as D, unverified against the DNA. TRBV21-1 is a known pseudogene. There are 15 residues in the CDR3. CDR3 DNA: TGTGCCAGCGATGGGACCGACCTTAACACAGATACGCAGTATTTT. Translation gives CASDGTDLNTDTQYF.

This rearrangement joins TRBV4-2 to TRBJ1-4; a weak D match, TRBD1 (6 bases). Germline V lookup: CDR1 LGHNA, CDR2 YNFKEQ. Trimming left V 2 bases short and J 8 bases short, with 15 bases between. The CDR3 consists of 15 residues. The CDR3 reads CASSQRGGREEKLFF. CDR3 nucleotide sequence: TGTGCCAGCAGCCAAAGGGGGGGCAGGGAAGAAAAACTGTTTTTT.

A few counts support this clonotype. The chain couples TRBV29-1 to TRBJ1-3; 10 bases fit TRBD1. Germline lookup yields CDR1 SQVTM and CDR2 ANQGSEA. The V gene end was trimmed by 7 bases and the J gene end by 2 bases; junction bases not matched to a gene: 2. This CDR3 contains 13 residues. DNA for the CDR3: TGCAGCGGAGACAGGGGGCCTGGAAACACCATATATTTT. It translates to CSGDRGPGNTIYF.

The CDR3 region is CASSLYFKETYEQYF. CDR3 bases: TGTGCCAGCAGCCTATACTTTAAGGAGACCTACGAGCAGTACTTC. The chain uses TRBV6-5 and TRBJ2-7, with D unresolved. The V end lost 6 bases, the J end lost 2 bases, and 17 bases lay between the germline ends. Germline V gives CDR1 MNHEY, CDR2 SVGAGI. The CDR3 length is 15 residues.

This clonotype has only one observation. The chain links TRBV29-1 to TRBJ1-2, with D tentatively TRBD1 (6 bases). Trimming removed 4 bases from V and 0 bases from J, with 9 bases in between. CDR3 size: 13 residues. Germline values: CDR1 SQVTM, CDR2 ANQGSEA. The CDR3 here is CSVGGGTNYGYTF. DNA for the CDR3: TGCAGCGTTGGAGGGGGAACTAACTATGGCTACACCTTC.

The chain carries TRBV5-1 and TRBJ2-3; D gene uncertain. Trimming pared 1 base from V and 1 base from J, leaving 10 bases between. The length of the CDR3 is 15 residues. CDR1 and CDR2 (germline): SGHRS, YFSETQ. The CDR3 is CASSLSGPGTDTQYF. CDR3 nucleotides: TGCGCCAGCAGCTTGTCCGGACCTGGCACAGATACGCAGTATTTT.

This clonotype was seen at least ten times. The genes are TRBV20-1 and TRBJ1-4; D ambiguous. V was pared by 3 bases and J by 8 bases, with 13 bases between. The CDR3 spans 13 residues. Germline CDR1 and CDR2: DFQATT and SNEGSKA (reference sequence). The CDR3 DNA sequence: TGCAGTGCTAGCTCTCCGACCCCCGAAAAACTGTTTTTT. Amino acids: CSASSPTPEKLFF.

In regard to this clonotype: Because the CDR3 is missing its conserved closing phenylalanine or tryptophan, this is likely a read error. The chain combines TRBV6-2 or TRBV6-3 with TRBJ2-5; D gene ambiguous. V lost 6 bases and J 3 bases, leaving 11 bases between the germline ends. The CDR3 is made up of 13 amino acids. The V gene's germline CDR1 is MNHEY and CDR2 SVGEGT. Written as DNA, the CDR3 is TGTGCCAGCAGCCCCCGTAAGGAAGAGACCCAGTACCTC. Its protein is CASSPRKEETQYL.

This clonotype appeared many times. This chain uses TRBV25-1 with TRBJ1-1; 9 bases are shared with TRBD1. V was clipped by 7 bases and J by 0 bases; unmatched bases: 9. The CDR3 spans 16 residues. Germline V gene lookup returns CDR1 MGHDK and CDR2 SYGVNS. CDR3: CASTQSGTGMNTEAFF. In nucleotides, the CDR3 is TGTGCCAGCACCCAATCCGGGACAGGGATGAACACTGAAGCTTTCTTT.

This clonotype appeared many times. CDR3 sequence (DNA): TGTGCCAGCAGCTTAGAGCCGGGGGCCAGTCAGCCCCAGCATTTT. This sequence encodes CASSLEPGASQPQHF. The J gene is TRBJ1-5, the V gene TRBV11-2; the D gene is possibly TRBD1 (6 bases). The V gene lost 0 bases and the J gene lost 6 bases, with 12 bases spanning the gap. CDR1 is SGHAT, CDR2 FQNNGV, per germline. CDR3 length: 15 amino acids.

There are a few counts of this clonotype. V and J are TRBV5-1 and TRBJ2-5; D possibly matches TRBD1 or TRBD2 (6 bases each). Trimming cost V 4 bases and J 11 bases, with 21 bases left between them. There are 14 residues in the CDR3. The germline CDR1 and CDR2 sequences are SGHRS and YFSETQ. CDR3 nucleotides: TGCGCCAGCAGCGCCTCAGGGGACTCGCATGAGCAGTACTTC. Translation: CASSASGDSHEQYF.

This clonotype was seen a handful of times. It is unclear where the CDR3 begins or ends on the DNA, so no DNA is shown, and the CDR3 is as TCRdb lists it. The chain combines TRBV12-3 or TRBV12-4 with TRBJ1-2; the table's D call TRBD1 went unverified against the DNA. The CDR3 totals 14 residues, both ends included. The CDR3 spells CASSFGAGGYGYTF.

The chain couples TRBV7-2 to TRBJ1-2, with 7 bases aligning to TRBD1. The germline V gene has CDR1 SGHTA and CDR2 FQGNSA. The J segment lost 10 bases and the V segment lost 1 base, leaving 3 bases of the junction unmatched. This CDR3 is built from 12 residues. The CDR3, as DNA: TGTGCCAGCAGCTTAGGGGACAGCTACTACACCTTC. Encoded protein: CASSLGDSYYTF.

This clonotype was observed at least ten times. The chain combines TRBV6-2 or TRBV6-3 with TRBJ1-5; D gene ambiguous. The CDR3 totals 15 residues. The V end was cut by 0 bases, the J end by 1 base, with 7 bases between. Germline-derived CDR1 and CDR2 are MNHEY and SVGEGT. CDR3 sequence: CASSYSRGSNQPQHF. The CDR3 nucleotides read TGTGCCAGCAGTTACTCCCGAGGGAGCAATCAGCCCCAGCATTTT.

V usage is TRBV4-3 and J usage is TRBJ2-3; 11 nucleotides match TRBD2. The junction had 3 bases not matched to a gene; V was cut back by 1 base and J by 3 bases. This CDR3 spans 16 amino acids. Germline-derived CDR1 and CDR2 are LGHNA and YSLEER. Here the CDR3 DNA reads TGCGCCAGCAGCCAAGTAGCGGGGGGGCCGACAGATACGCAGTATTTT. Translating it yields CASSQVAGGPTDTQYF.

V is TRBV6-2 or TRBV6-3 and J is TRBJ2-4, with D maybe TRBD1 (5 bases). The CDR3 consists of 16 residues. Trimming took off 5 bases at V and 0 bases at J, with 14 bases between the two ends. Germline-derived CDR1 and CDR2 are MNHEY and SVGEGT. For the CDR3, the DNA is TGTGCCAGCAGTGCTCCGGACACTCTAGCCAAAAACATTCAGTACTTC. Translated: CASSAPDTLAKNIQYF.